The sample holds a few counts of the clone carrying this T cell receptor (beta chain). The data derive from a study of blood T cell repertoires in COVID-19. Study-wide context: Spain, Italy and the United States supplied samples that represented acute and convalescent COVID-19. PBMCs, B-cell-depleted T cells, or T cells were the source of the cDNA or gDNA that made up the material.

Per the original methods: Cell counts per sample came from amplifying reference gene primers. Using immunoSEQ multiplex PCR, the repertoire was profiled, and TCRdb retains in-frame clones only, with some absent. For V, J and clone size, that table is used; D and trimming come from the DNA. Of approximately 120,000 clones listed, approximately 85% are singletons. The CDR3 contains 16 residues. Looked up from germline, CDR1 is MGHRA and CDR2 is YSYEKL. J was trimmed by 4 bases and V by 0 bases; bases with no gene match: 4. Seattle patient enrollment occurred during active infection, with longitudinal follow-up thereafter.

Sequenced material: peripheral blood. The sequence came from a woman of 80 years or more with COVID-19, enrolled during active disease. The chain combines TRBV4-1 with TRBJ2-3; 10 nucleotides agree with TRBD2. CDR3 DNA sequence: TGCGCCAGCAGCCAAGAGGGGCTAGCGGGGGCAGATACGCAGTATTTT. Protein product: CASSQEGLAGADTQYF.